Sequencing of this T cell receptor beta chain was carried out in a study of blood T cells in healthy people across ages. Every sample had a minimum of 6.5 million PBMCs isolated. Concerning this clonotype itself: The antigen is not known.

The CDR3 contains 12 residues. Germline assignment: CDR1 SGHTA and CDR2 FQGNSA. V lost 5 bases and J lost 7, with 12 bases in between. Study observations and caveats: Diversity was higher, and naive CD4+ cells more numerous, in long-lived donors than in aged donors.

The use of a sample-barcoded 5' primer and a J-beta primer mix characterized a second PCR of about 7 to 12 cycles. The template-switch adaptor was a 5' adaptor with 12 random nucleotides. It tagged each cDNA molecule. The yield of each sample was at least 2.5 million CDR3-containing paired-end reads. Using its own MiXCR run on the 5' RACE reads, TCRdb lists one record per CDR3 protein. The table lists about 970,000 distinct CDR3 sequences, roughly 51% of them singletons. The chain employs TRBV7-2 and TRBJ2-7; D not certain. This receptor was taken from a woman between 55 and 75 years old in good health. The specimen was blood. The CDR3 protein is CASSPLFGEQYF. For the CDR3, the DNA is TGTGCCAGCAGCCCCCTTTTTGGTGAGCAGTACTTC. The entire variable domain, with the rest obtained from reference TRBV7-2 and TRBJ2-7, is as follows: GAGVSQSPSNKVTEKGKDVELRCDPISGHTALYWYRQSLGQGLEFLIYFQGNSAPDKSGLPSDRFSAERTGGSVSTLTIQRTQQEDSAVYLCASSPLFGEQYFGPGTRLTVT.